Below are 16 T cell receptor beta chains sequenced from a single sample in a study of OX40 agonist ivuxolimab in advanced cancers. Here immunoSEQ multiplex PCR was the method, and the copy in TCRdb shows in-frame clones only, minus some. The data contain some 46,000 clones, nearly 80% of them singletons. This specimen was CD4+ or CD8+ T cells sorted from blood, taken in a trial of the OX40 agonist ivuxolimab. The receptors were gathered from an adult with an advanced solid tumor such as melanoma, head and neck, liver or kidney cancer.

The chain joins TRBV15 to TRBJ1-3, with no clear D. The germline V gene encodes CDR1 LNHNV and CDR2 YYDKDF (reference sequence). The V gene lost 4 bases and the J gene lost 4 bases, with 5 bases spanning the gap. This CDR3 is built from 12 residues. The CDR3 here is CATSTSGNTIYF. CDR3 DNA: TGTGCCACCAGCACCTCGGGAAACACCATATATTTT.

This chain uses TRBV18 with TRBJ2-1; the D call may be TRBD1 or TRBD2 (6 bases each). With 2 bases removed from V and 8 bases from J, the gap between germline ends came to 22 bases. Per the germline V gene, CDR1 is KGHSH and CDR2 is LQKENI. There are 17 residues in the CDR3. The DNA for the CDR3 is TGTGCCAGCTCACCAAGTCCCGGGACCACTAGGGGGGATGAGCAGTTCTTC. Amino acid sequence: CASSPSPGTTRGDEQFF.

On this clone: The junction shows a germline mismatch at one end, possibly a read error. This rearrangement joins TRBV15 to TRBJ2-7, with D unresolved. Per germline, CDR1 LNHNV and CDR2 YYDKDF (reference sequence). The CDR3 runs to 13 residues. CDR3 nucleotides: TGTGCCACCAGCAGAACCCTTACAGAAAAACTCCTCTTC. Its protein product is CATSRTLTEKLLF. The whole variable domain, remainder taken from reference TRBV15 and TRBJ2-7, is DAMVIQNPRYQVTQFGKPVTLSCSQTLNHNVMYWYQQKSSQAPKLLFHYYDKDFNNEADTPDNFQSRRPNTSFCFLDIRSPGLGDTAMYLCATSRTLTEKLLFGPGTRLTVT.

The CDR3 sequence: CASIRDTEAFF. DNA of the CDR3: TGTGCCAGCATTCGAGACACTGAAGCTTTCTTT. The chain couples TRBV6-5 to TRBJ1-1; no firm D call. Germline values: CDR1 MNHEY, CDR2 SVGAGI. Trimming took off 7 bases at V and 3 bases at J, with 6 bases between the two ends. The CDR3 sequence is 11 residues long.

The chain uses TRBV11-2 and TRBJ2-7; 7 bases align to TRBD2. The CDR3 runs to 14 residues. With 0 bases clipped from V and 5 bases from J, the junction kept 4 bases outside the gene matches. Germline lookup yields CDR1 SGHAT and CDR2 FQNNGV. Here the CDR3 reads CASSLDLGGDEQYF. Here the CDR3 DNA reads TGTGCCAGCAGCTTAGATCTTGGGGGGGACGAGCAGTACTTC. The full variable domain, with the rest looked up from reference TRBV11-2 and TRBJ2-7, is EAGVAQSPRYKIIEKRQSVAFWCNPISGHATLYWYQQILGQGPKLLIQFQNNGVVDDSQLPKDRFSAERLKGVDSTLKIQPAKLEDSAVYLCASSLDLGGDEQYFGPGTRLTVT.

The chain recombines TRBV7-9 with TRBJ1-3; the D gene is possibly TRBD1 (6 bases). The germline V gene encodes CDR1 SEHNR and CDR2 FQNEAQ (reference sequence). Trimming shortened V by 5 bases and J by 0 bases, and 14 bases separated the two germline ends. The CDR3 contains 16 residues. CDR3: CASSQGSQFSGNTIYF. The CDR3 bases are TGTGCCAGCAGCCAGGGGTCCCAATTCTCTGGAAACACCATATATTTT.

The genes are TRBV15 and TRBJ1-4, with 9 positions matching TRBD1. Germline V gives CDR1 LNHNV, CDR2 YYDKDF (reference sequence). J was trimmed by 7 bases and V by 4 bases; bases with no gene match: 7. The CDR3 has 15 residues. CDR3 residues: CATSNFGTGLEKLFF. The CDR3 nucleotides read TGTGCCACCAGCAATTTCGGGACAGGGCTTGAAAAACTGTTTTTT.

The gene calls are TRBV11-3 and TRBJ1-5, with 8 bases fitting TRBD1. The CDR3 has 14 amino acids. V lost 5 bases to trimming and J lost 6 bases; unmatched junction nucleotides: 6. The germline V gene has CDR1 SGHNT and CDR2 YENEEA. CDR3 sequence (DNA): TGTGCCAGCAGCCCCGACAGGGGCGGTCAGCCCCAGCATTTT. The encoded protein is CASSPDRGGQPQHF.

Here the CDR3 reads CAWSVSDTQYF. For the CDR3, the DNA is TGTGCCTGGAGTGTTTCGGATACGCAGTATTTT. The rearrangement uses TRBV30 and TRBJ2-3; D is unresolved. The V end lost 0 bases, the J end lost 6 bases, and 4 bases lay between the germline ends. The germline CDR1 and CDR2 sequences are GTSNPN and SVGIG (reference sequence). The CDR3 runs 11 residues.

The chain links TRBV9 to TRBJ2-3; 7 positions agree with TRBD2. The ends lost 0 bases at V and 6 bases at J; junction bases unmatched: 10. The germline V gene encodes CDR1 SGDLS and CDR2 YYNGEE. The CDR3 consists of 16 residues. CDR3 region: CASSVERGVPEDTQYF. The DNA for the CDR3 is TGTGCCAGCAGCGTAGAACGGGGGGTGCCGGAGGATACGCAGTATTTT.

The chain links TRBV11-2 to TRBJ2-7, with a weak D call TRBD1 (5 bases). V was shortened by 0 bases and J by 3 bases, with 12 bases between the two germline ends. The CDR3 is 15 amino acids. Germline-derived CDR1 and CDR2 are SGHAT and FQNNGV. CDR3 nucleotides: TGTGCCAGCAGCTTAGAGGCAGAAGGGGTCTACGAGCAGTACTTC. As protein: CASSLEAEGVYEQYF.

The rearrangement links TRBV9 to TRBJ1-1, with TRBD1 matching over 7 bases. The CDR3 loop spans 13 amino acids. Losses at the gene ends were 3 bases for V and 1 base for J; bases not matched to a gene: 0. Germline-derived CDR1 and CDR2 are SGDLS and YYNGEE. The CDR3 bases are TGTGCCAGCAGCGGACAGGGGAACACTGAAGCTTTCTTT. Encoded protein: CASSGQGNTEAFF.

The V and J genes are TRBV5-1 and TRBJ1-6, with a possible D match to TRBD1 (5 bases). The ends were cut back, 4 bases at V and 10 bases at J, with 15 bases in the middle. The CDR3 sequence is 14 residues long. Germline CDR1 is SGHRS and CDR2 is YFSETQ. Written as DNA, the CDR3 is TGCGCCAGCAGCGAGAGGGGAAGGAGATCACCCCTCCACTTT. Its protein is CASSERGRRSPLHF.

The chain joins TRBV28 to TRBJ1-2; 9 bases align to TRBD1. CDR1 is MDHEN, CDR2 SYDVKM, per germline. V shed 5 bases, J shed 5 bases, and the junction held 9 bases outside the gene matches. The CDR3 loop spans 15 amino acids. This CDR3 reads CASSHPPGQGYGYTF. The CDR3, as DNA: TGTGCCAGCAGTCATCCTCCGGGACAGGGATATGGCTACACCTTC.

This chain links TRBV19 with TRBJ2-3; D unclear. The CDR3 loop spans 14 amino acids. The ends were cut back, 9 bases at V and 0 bases at J, with 13 bases in the middle. The germline CDR1 and CDR2 sequences are LNHDA and SQIVND (reference sequence). DNA of the CDR3: TGTGCCAGCCGGCGATTCGGAAGCACAGATACGCAGTATTTT. As protein: CASRRFGSTDTQYF.

The CDR3 here is CASSLESRSYNEQFF. As DNA, the CDR3 is TGTGCCAGCAGCTTGGAGTCGCGCTCCTACAATGAGCAGTTCTTC. The rearrangement uses TRBV5-6 and TRBJ2-1; no reliable D call. This CDR3 comprises 15 residues. Looked up from germline, CDR1 is SGHDT and CDR2 is YYEEEE. Trimming took off 0 bases at V and 0 bases at J, with 7 bases between the two ends.